This entry lists 10 T cell receptor beta chains sequenced from one sample in a study of T-cell reconstitution after alpha-beta-depleted transplantation in children. Unique molecular identifiers were used to barcode this TCRbeta library. TCRdb re-analysed the PCR reads in MiXCR, keeping a single row per CDR3 protein. This table has about a million distinct CDR3 sequences, about 31% appearing once. The input for sequencing was PBMCs, mostly from graft donor cells, taken 360 days after TCRalphabeta/CD19-depleted stem cell transplant. The receptors were sampled from a boy under two years old who had a stem cell transplant for SCID, so the T cells may come from the graft donor.

The CDR3 coding sequence is TGTGCCAGCAGTTCAGTGAGGGAAGAGACCCAGTACTTC. It encodes CASSSVREETQYF. The genes are TRBV12-3 or TRBV12-4 and TRBJ2-5; D possibly corresponds to TRBD2 (5 bases). The ends were cut back, 4 bases at V and 3 bases at J, with 9 bases in the middle. The CDR3 consists of 13 residues.

The chain carries TRBV7-3 and TRBJ2-5, with 7 nucleotides matching TRBD2. This CDR3 has 13 amino acids. V lost 5 bases, J lost 5 bases, and 5 bases stayed unmatched. Germline CDR1 SGHTA, CDR2 FQGTGA. The CDR3 loop is CASSVTSLETQYF. CDR3 DNA sequence: TGTGCCAGCAGCGTGACTAGCTTGGAGACCCAGTACTTC.

This clonotype came up a few times. The V and J genes are TRBV7-9 and TRBJ2-5; D is unresolved. The V gene lost 5 bases and the J gene lost 5 bases, with 12 bases spanning the gap. Germline V gives CDR1 SEHNR, CDR2 FQNEAQ (reference sequence). The CDR3 has 13 amino acids. This CDR3 is CASSPGQYETQYF. The CDR3 DNA reads TGTGCCAGCAGCCCAGGTCAATACGAGACCCAGTACTTC.

This clonotype was observed a handful of times. V usage is TRBV20-1 and J usage is TRBJ2-3; no definite D call. The CDR3 has 14 amino acids. V lost 3 bases, J lost 1 base, and 11 bases lay in between. Germline CDR1 and CDR2: DFQATT and SNEGSKA (reference sequence). CDR3 coding DNA: TGCAGTGCTAGGAAGACCCCAGGCACAGATACGCAGTATTTT. It specifies CSARKTPGTDTQYF.

This clonotype was recorded a few times. The V and J genes are TRBV29-1 and TRBJ2-7; the D gene is possibly TRBD1 (7 bases). Germline-derived CDR1 and CDR2 are SQVTM and ANQGSEA. V gave up 6 bases and J gave up 0 bases, with 18 bases separating them. The CDR3 contains 15 residues. The CDR3 protein is CSVTRGRGASYEQYF. The CDR3, as DNA: TGCAGCGTCACCAGGGGCAGGGGGGCCTCCTACGAGCAGTACTTC.

This clonotype was picked up a small number of times. The chain joins TRBV27 to TRBJ2-3; weak D call: TRBD2 (6 bases). V was cut by 6 bases and J by 6 bases, with 16 bases left in between. Per the germline V gene, CDR1 is MNHEY and CDR2 is SMNVEV (reference sequence). CDR3 size: 14 residues. CDR3 DNA sequence: TGTGCCAGCAGCCCGGGGATTCGGGGGGATACGCAGTATTTT. It is translated as CASSPGIRGDTQYF.

CDR3 DNA sequence: TGTGCCAGCAGTCGAACCTCTGCAGGGGGCTACGAGCAGTACTTC. It encodes CASSRTSAGGYEQYF. The chain links TRBV28 to TRBJ2-7; 7 nucleotides agree with TRBD1. Per germline, CDR1 MDHEN and CDR2 SYDVKM. This CDR3 is built from 15 residues. Trimming at V came to 5 bases and at J to 3 bases, leaving 10 bases not matched to a gene.

The chain combines TRBV7-2 with TRBJ1-5; TRBD1 matches at 10 bases. CDR1 and CDR2 from the germline V gene are SGHTA and FQGNSA. J gave up 6 bases and V 0 bases, and 5 bases lay outside the gene matches. The CDR3 totals 16 residues. CDR3 sequence reads: CASSLALGTGVQPQHF. The CDR3 DNA follows: TGTGCCAGCAGCTTAGCGCTCGGGACAGGGGTTCAGCCCCAGCATTTT. Full variable domain (rest looked up from reference TRBV7-2 and TRBJ1-5): GAGVSQSPSNKVTEKGKDVELRCDPISGHTALYWYRQSLGQGLEFLIYFQGNSAPDKSGLPSDRFSAERTGGSVSTLTIQRTQQEDSAVYLCASSLALGTGVQPQHFGDGTRLSIL.

The chain recombines TRBV29-1 with TRBJ1-2; 8 bases agree with TRBD1. This CDR3 has 12 amino acids. V lost 6 bases and J lost 5; bases outside the gene matches: 5. CDR1 is SQVTM and CDR2 is ANQGSEA in the germline V gene. The CDR3 here is CSVSRQGYGYTF. The DNA of the CDR3 is TGCAGCGTGTCGCGACAGGGGTATGGCTACACCTTC.

The sample holds a few counts of this clonotype. The chain carries TRBV24-1 and TRBJ2-3; TRBD1 matches at 7 bases. Germline values: CDR1 KGHDR, CDR2 SFDVKD. V was pared by 4 bases and J by 2 bases, with 2 bases of the junction left unmatched. The CDR3 length is 14 residues. This CDR3 is CATSEGGFTDTQYF. The DNA of the CDR3 is TGTGCCACCAGTGAAGGGGGCTTCACAGATACGCAGTATTTT.